The rows below give T cell receptor beta chains drawn from one sample of a study of shared clonotypes between healthy human individuals. TCRdb's copy holds only in-frame clones and misses some; the assay was immunoSEQ multiplex PCR. The repertoire holds hundreds of thousands of clones, with 70% to 80% as singletons. The sample comprised PBMCs. Source of these receptors: a woman between 40 and 55 years old in good health. Some clones in this sample may be carry-over from other donors' samples. Each CDR3 is given with its conserved first and last residue. The D gene is left open where the match is weak. The size field is filled for only some rows; it gives once, few, many or a size class.

size,J,V,D,DNA,CDR3
.,TRBJ2-6,TRBV7-3,TRBD1,TGTGCCAGCAGCCAGCCGGGACAGAGGGCCAACGTCCTGACTTTC,CASSQPGQRANVLTF
.,TRBJ2-7,TRBV2,TRBD2,TGTGCCAGCAGGTACTTTAGCGGGAGATCCTACGAGCAGTACTTC,CASRYFSGRSYEQYF
.,TRBJ2-2,TRBV9,.,TGTGCCAGCAGCGTCGGGGGTGGAAACGGGGAGCTGTTTTTT,CASSVGGGNGELFF
.,TRBJ2-3,TRBV6-1,.,TGTGCCAGCAGTGAAGACTGGTTTTCTAGCACAGATACGCAGTATTTT,CASSEDWFSSTDTQYF
.,TRBJ2-7,TRBV19,TRBD1,TGTGCCAGTAGGCAGACAGGGACCTACGAGCAGTACTTC,CASRQTGTYEQYF
.,TRBJ1-5,TRBV28,.,TGTGCCAGCAGTTCTATTGGATATAGCAATCAGCCCCAGCATTTT,CASSSIGYSNQPQHF
.,TRBJ2-2,TRBV4-1,TRBD2,TGCGCCAGCAGCCAAGGACCCGGTTCTAGCGGGAGGAGAAGGAACACCGGGGAGCTGTTTTTT,CASSQGPGSSGRRRNTGELFF
.,TRBJ2-7,TRBV27,.,TGTGCCAGCAGTTTCCATGGACCTTACGAGCAGTACTTC,CASSFHGPYEQYF
.,TRBJ1-5,TRBV6-6,.,TGTGCCAGCAGGGAGGTAGGAGGCAATCAGCCCCAGCATTTT,CASREVGGNQPQHF
few,TRBJ2-5,TRBV4-1,TRBD2,TGCGCCAGCAGCTTTCGACTAGCGGGAGGGATAGAGACCCAGTACTTC,CASSFRLAGGIETQYF
.,TRBJ2-1,TRBV29-1,.,TGCAGCCATACCACAGGGAGCTCCTACAATGAGCAGTTCTTC,CSHTTGSSYNEQFF
.,TRBJ1-1,TRBV5-1,.,TGCGCCAGCAGCACTGGCGGTAACACTGAAGCTTTCTTT,CASSTGGNTEAFF
many,TRBJ1-3,TRBV27,TRBD1,TGTGCCAGCAGTTCGCTGGGGACAGCTGGAAACACCATATATTTT,CASSSLGTAGNTIYF
.,TRBJ2-5,TRBV2,TRBD1,TGTGCCAGCGGACCGGGACAGCAAGAGACCCAGTACTTC,CASGPGQQETQYF
.,TRBJ2-7,TRBV11-2,TRBD2,TGTGCCAGCAGCTTAGTCTGGCGGGAGTTAGGCTACGAGCAGTACTTC,CASSLVWRELGYEQYF
.,TRBJ2-4,TRBV5-1,.,TGCGCCAGCAGCCGATGGACCGGGACGGAGGAAAACATTCAGTACTTC,CASSRWTGTEENIQYF
.,TRBJ1-3,TRBV30,.,TGTGCCTGGAAACCGCGGGGTGGAAACACCATATATTTT,CAWKPRGGNTIYF
.,TRBJ2-3,TRBV5-1,TRBD1,TGCGCCAGCAGCTTGGAGGACAGGGACACAGATACGCAGTATTTT,CASSLEDRDTDTQYF
.,TRBJ2-4,TRBV19,.,TGTGCCAGTAGTATAGGTCGGTTGGGCATTCAGTACTTC,CASSIGRLGIQYF
.,TRBJ1-1,TRBV10-2,.,TGCGCCAGCAGTGATCGGGGGCGGATGAACACTGAAGCTTTCTTT,CASSDRGRMNTEAFF
.,TRBJ1-2,TRBV9,.,TGTGCCAGCAGCACCAGGGACCTGCCCATCTATGGCTACACCTTC,CASSTRDLPIYGYTF
.,TRBJ2-1,TRBV28,TRBD2,TGTGCCAGCAGTTTATATCCAGCGGGGGTGTACAATGAGCAGTTCTTC,CASSLYPAGVYNEQFF
.,TRBJ2-1,TRBV27,TRBD2,TGTGCCAGCAGTTTCGTGACTAGCGGGAGGGGCGAGCAGTTCTTC,CASSFVTSGRGEQFF
.,TRBJ2-3,TRBV28,.,TGTGCCAGCAGTTCCCAAAAAGGGAGTGGAGATACGCAGTATTTT,CASSSQKGSGDTQYF
.,TRBJ2-2,TRBV5-1,.,TGCGCCAGCAGCATGGGACACGCGAACACCGGGGAGCTGTTTTTT,CASSMGHANTGELFF
.,TRBJ2-7,TRBV10-3,TRBD1,TGTGCCATCAGGGAAACGGGACAGGGATACGAGCAGTACTTC,CAIRETGQGYEQYF
.,TRBJ1-1,TRBV5-5,TRBD1,TGTGCCAGCAGCTCTACAGGGGCGGACACTGAAGCTTTCTTT,CASSSTGADTEAFF
.,TRBJ1-2,TRBV2,.,TGTGCCAGCAGTGAACTCTATGGCTACACCTTC,CASSELYGYTF
once,TRBJ2-3,TRBV28,.,TGTGCCAGCAGTCCCTCATCTAACGGAGATACGCAGTATTTT,CASSPSSNGDTQYF
.,TRBJ2-3,TRBV28,.,TGTGCCAGCAGTTTATTAGGATCTGGCACAGATACGCAGTATTTT,CASSLLGSGTDTQYF
few,TRBJ1-5,TRBV4-2,.,TGTGCCAGCAGTCACGAAGGTCGTCAGCCCCAGCATTTT,CASSHEGRQPQHF
.,TRBJ2-7,TRBV11-2,.,TGTGCCAGCAGCTTAGAAGGGGTGGCGGGACCCTACGAGCAGTACTTC,CASSLEGVAGPYEQYF
.,TRBJ2-7,TRBV5-6,.,TGTGCCAGCAGCTTGGGCTTCTACTCCGAGCAGTACTTC,CASSLGFYSEQYF
few,TRBJ2-1,TRBV7-9,.,TGTGCCAGCAGCTTAGATCTCCCGGGGAATGAGCAGTTCTTC,CASSLDLPGNEQFF
.,TRBJ1-3,TRBV2,.,TGTGCCAGCTCAGGGGAATCTGGAAACACCATATATTTT,CASSGESGNTIYF
few,TRBJ2-2,TRBV7-3,TRBD2,TGTGCCAGCAGGGTTAGCGGGGGATACACCGGGGAGCTGTTTTTT,CASRVSGGYTGELFF
.,TRBJ2-3,TRBV2,TRBD1,TGTGCCAGCAGTGACAGGACAGGAAGAGATACGCAGTATTTT,CASSDRTGRDTQYF
.,TRBJ2-3,TRBV28,.,TGTGCCAGCAGTCTGGTGGTCTCGTTCACAGATACGCAGTATTTT,CASSLVVSFTDTQYF
.,TRBJ1-1,TRBV7-3,.,TGTGCCAGCAGCTTACGCAGGAACACTGAAGCTTTCTTT,CASSLRRNTEAFF
.,TRBJ1-1,TRBV28,TRBD1,TGTGCCAGCAGTTCCAGGGGGATAACTGAAGCTTTCTTT,CASSSRGITEAFF
many,TRBJ2-1,TRBV10-2,TRBD2,TGCGCCAGCAGGAGACCCTCGGGGGGGAATGAGCAGTTCTTC,CASRRPSGGNEQFF
.,TRBJ2-3,TRBV5-4,TRBD2,TGTGCCAGCAGCTGGGCTGGGGGCGGGACTAGTGTGTATTTT,CASSWAGGGTSVYF
.,TRBJ2-1,TRBV5-1,TRBD2,TGCGCCAGCAGCTTGGCAGGTGGGCTAGCGGGAGGGAGCTCCTACAATGAGCAGTTCTTC,CASSLAGGLAGGSSYNEQFF
.,TRBJ1-2,TRBV7-2,.,TGTGCCAGCAGCTCGGACAGCGATTATGGCTACACCTTC,CASSSDSDYGYTF
.,TRBJ2-1,TRBV7-9,.,TGTGCCAGCAGCTTAGTGACGTGGGTGAGTGAGCAGTTCTTC,CASSLVTWVSEQFF
.,TRBJ2-5,TRBV20-1,.,TGCAGTGCTCAGAAGCAGACCCAGTACTTC,CSAQKQTQYF
.,TRBJ1-3,TRBV7-2,.,TGTGCCAGCAGCACAGGACCTTCCTCTGGAAACACCATATATTTT,CASSTGPSSGNTIYF
.,TRBJ2-3,TRBV10-3,.,TGTGCCATCCGGGCGGGTGCTGCTGCGGATACGCAGTATTTT,CAIRAGAAADTQYF
.,TRBJ2-7,TRBV30,.,TGTGCCTGGAGTGCCATGAGCAGCCGTCCGGAGTACTTC,CAWSAMSSRPEYF
.,TRBJ2-7,TRBV28,.,TGTGCCAGCAGTTTATGGAGGACGGGGAAGTCCTACGAGCAGTACTTC,CASSLWRTGKSYEQYF
.,TRBJ2-7,TRBV5-1,.,TGCGCCAGCAGCTTGGGCGTCTACGAGCAGTACTTC,CASSLGVYEQYF
.,TRBJ2-5,TRBV15,.,TGTGCCACCAGCAGAGGTATAGGCGAGACCCAGTACTTC,CATSRGIGETQYF
once,TRBJ2-7,TRBV4-2,TRBD1,TGTGCCAGCAGCCAAGGCCCAGGGGGCTCCTACGAGCAGTACTTC,CASSQGPGGSYEQYF